The clone carrying this T cell receptor (beta chain) was counted a few times. The target antigen is unknown. The data stem from a study of breast tumors, draining lymph nodes, adjacent tissues. Regarding the study as a whole: Tumor TCR diversity was below lymph nodes but above nontumor tissue. Data only fit, rather than demonstrated, lymph node origin of most tumor T cells. Most tumor T cells seemingly derive from lymph node, then expand in tumor.

MiXCR was run by TCRdb on the multiplex PCR reads, yielding one entry per CDR3 protein. The data contain some 21,000 distinct CDR3 sequences, roughly 41% of them singletons. This CDR3 spans 13 amino acids. Looked up from germline, CDR1 is MNHEY and CDR2 is SVGAGI. Trimming cost V 2 bases and J 1 base, with 2 bases left between them. The sample taken for sequencing was breast tumor tissue. The TCR originated in a female donor with breast cancer. Some clones in this sample may be carry-over from other donors' samples. The chain has TRBV6-5 and TRBJ2-2; no definite D call. The CDR3 sequence: CASSYQNTGELFF. The CDR3 DNA follows: TGTGCCAGCAGTTACCAGAACACCGGGGAGCTGTTTTTT.